This T cell receptor beta chain is from a study of cytomegalovirus exposure and HLA in healthy donors. The PCR used 60 Vbeta and 13 Jbeta primers. This table comes from immunoSEQ multiplex PCR, and its TCRdb copy is limited to in-frame clones, with some not included. The sample yields over 130,000 clones, roughly 78% seen once. Trimming left V 5 bases short and J 6 bases short, with 16 bases between. The germline CDR1 and CDR2 sequences are SGHTA and FQGNSA. This CDR3 is 15 amino acids long. This clone appeared once. The V gene is TRBV7-2, the J gene TRBJ2-2; D possibly corresponds to TRBD2 (6 bases). The origin of this receptor is a middle-aged man in good health and CMV-seropositive. Sequenced: PBMCs. This CDR3 reads CASSLFGGGAGELFF. CDR3 nucleotide sequence: TGTGCCAGCAGCCTATTTGGAGGCGGGGCCGGGGAGCTGTTTTTT.